The clone carrying this TCR beta chain has only a few counts. This sample was taken from a study of PD-L1 blockade in urothelial cancer. About the research overall: Blood was evaluated 3 weeks (second dose) and 6 weeks after therapy began.

Individual patients had between 1 and 8 samples, taken pretreatment and on-treatment. Trimming left V 0 bases short and J 3 bases short, with 8 bases between. This CDR3 is 13 amino acids long. The germline V gene has CDR1 GTSNPN and CDR2 SVGIG (reference sequence). Assay: immunoSEQ multiplex PCR; the TCRdb copy retains only in-frame clones and omits some. The table shows tens of thousands of clones, with around nine tenths occurring only once. Sequences were derived from PBMCs, sampled around atezolizumab (anti-PD-L1) treatment. This sequence was found in a man in his sixties with urothelial cancer. This chain connects TRBV30 to TRBJ1-1; no firm D call. CDR3 region: CAWSVRGDTEAFF. The CDR3 DNA sequence: TGTGCCTGGAGTGTACGCGGGGACACTGAAGCTTTCTTT.